The sequence of this T cell receptor (beta chain) was determined in a study of response to subunit inactivated influenza vaccine. Germline V lookup: CDR1 ENHRY, CDR2 SYGVKD. The V gene lost 8 bases and the J gene lost 1 base, with 15 bases spanning the gap. The CDR3 loop spans 14 amino acids. This clonotype was observed at least ten times. The antigen remains unidentified. The study, taken as a whole, reports: The authors suggested that every seasonal influenza vaccination recruits few new T cells.

TCRdb itself ran the RT-PCR reads through MiXCR, one entry per CDR3 protein. This table has 490,000 or so distinct CDR3 sequences, 7.5% to 8.5% appearing once. This clonotype was obtained from a man in his fifties or sixties who received an inactivated influenza vaccine. The chain is built from TRBV10-3 and TRBJ2-7, with D possibly being TRBD1 (5 bases). Source: PBMCs from blood, taken about 23 months after vaccination. CDR3 amino acids: CAISDTRQSYEQYF. Written as DNA, the CDR3 is TGTGCCATCTCGGACACCCGACAGTCCTACGAGCAGTACTTC.